The TCR beta chain described here comes from a study of CD8+ T cells in alopecia areata. There are a few counts of this clone. Extracted from the samples, RNA was reverse transcribed into cDNA to serve as the sequencing template. TCRdb's copy holds only in-frame clones and misses some; the assay was immunoSEQ multiplex PCR. In the table there are roughly 250,000 clones, about 68% of which are singletons. Here the sequenced sample was CD4+ T cells sorted from blood, taken at week 0. This TCR derives from a human donor with alopecia areata.

CDR3 region: CAISESSYNEQFF. In DNA form, the CDR3 reads TGTGCCATCAGTGAGAGCTCCTACAATGAGCAGTTCTTC. J is TRBJ2-1 and V is TRBV10-3; D is unresolved. The CDR3 sequence is 13 residues long. Germline V gives CDR1 ENHRY, CDR2 SYGVKD. The V end lost 2 bases, the J end lost 0 bases, and 2 bases lay between the germline ends.